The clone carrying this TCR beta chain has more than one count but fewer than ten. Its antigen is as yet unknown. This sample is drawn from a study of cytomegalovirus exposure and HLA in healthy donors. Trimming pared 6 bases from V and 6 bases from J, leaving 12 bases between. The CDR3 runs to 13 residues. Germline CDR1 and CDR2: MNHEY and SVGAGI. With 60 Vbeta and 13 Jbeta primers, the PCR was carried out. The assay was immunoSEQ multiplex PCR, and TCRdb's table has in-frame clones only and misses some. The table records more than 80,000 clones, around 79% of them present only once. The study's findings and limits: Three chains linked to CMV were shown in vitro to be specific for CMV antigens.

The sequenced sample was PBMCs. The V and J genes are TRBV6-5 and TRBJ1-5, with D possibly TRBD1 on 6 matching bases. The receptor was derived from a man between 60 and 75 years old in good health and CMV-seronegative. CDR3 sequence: CASRRQAGQPQHF. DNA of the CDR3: TGTGCCAGCAGACGACAGGCGGGTCAGCCCCAGCATTTT.